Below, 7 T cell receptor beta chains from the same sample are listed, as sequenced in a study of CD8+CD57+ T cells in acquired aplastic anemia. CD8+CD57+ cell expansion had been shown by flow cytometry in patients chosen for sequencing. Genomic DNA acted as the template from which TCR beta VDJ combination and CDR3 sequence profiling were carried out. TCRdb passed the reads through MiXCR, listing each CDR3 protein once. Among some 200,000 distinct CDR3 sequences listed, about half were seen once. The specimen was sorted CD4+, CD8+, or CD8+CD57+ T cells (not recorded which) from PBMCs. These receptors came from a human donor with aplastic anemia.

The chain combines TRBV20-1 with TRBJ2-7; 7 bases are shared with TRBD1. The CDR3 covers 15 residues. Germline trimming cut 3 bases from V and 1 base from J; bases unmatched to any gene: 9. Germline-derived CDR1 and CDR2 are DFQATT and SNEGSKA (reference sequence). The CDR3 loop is CSARPQGRLSYEQYF. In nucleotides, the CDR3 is TGCAGTGCTAGGCCACAGGGGCGGTTGTCCTACGAGCAGTACTTC.

The CDR3 bases are TGTGCCAGCAGTGCGACAGGGGGAACTGAAGCTTTCTTT. Translating gives CASSATGGTEAFF. The chain recombines TRBV25-1 with TRBJ1-1, with 9 bases lining up with TRBD1. CDR3 length: 13 residues. Germline V gene data show CDR1 as MGHDK and CDR2 as SYGVNS. J lost 5 bases, V lost 4 bases, and 2 bases had no gene match.

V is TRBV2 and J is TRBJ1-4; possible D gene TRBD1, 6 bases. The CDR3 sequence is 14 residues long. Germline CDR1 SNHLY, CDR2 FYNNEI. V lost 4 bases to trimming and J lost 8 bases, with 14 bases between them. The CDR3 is CASSVRRGGEKLFF. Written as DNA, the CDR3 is TGTGCCAGCAGTGTCAGGAGAGGGGGAGAAAAACTGTTTTTT.

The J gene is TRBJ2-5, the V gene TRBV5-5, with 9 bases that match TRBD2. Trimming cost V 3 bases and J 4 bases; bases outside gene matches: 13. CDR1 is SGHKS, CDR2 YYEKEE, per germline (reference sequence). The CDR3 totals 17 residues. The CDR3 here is CASSSGPPSGVRETQYF. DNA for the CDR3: TGTGCCAGCAGCTCCGGGCCCCCTAGCGGGGTCCGAGAGACCCAGTACTTC.

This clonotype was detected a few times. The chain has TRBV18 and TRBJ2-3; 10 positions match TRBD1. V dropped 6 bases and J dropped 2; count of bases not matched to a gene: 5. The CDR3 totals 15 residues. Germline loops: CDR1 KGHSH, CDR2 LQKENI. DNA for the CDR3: TGTGCCAGCTCCCCAGGACAGGGGGACACAGATACGCAGTATTTT. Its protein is CASSPGQGDTDTQYF.

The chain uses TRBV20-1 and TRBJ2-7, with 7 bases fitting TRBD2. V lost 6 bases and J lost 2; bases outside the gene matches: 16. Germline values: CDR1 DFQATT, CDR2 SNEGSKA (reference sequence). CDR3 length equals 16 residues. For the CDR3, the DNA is TGCAGTGCCACGACTAGCAGCGGTCCGGGAGCCTACGAGCAGTACTTC. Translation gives CSATTSSGPGAYEQYF.

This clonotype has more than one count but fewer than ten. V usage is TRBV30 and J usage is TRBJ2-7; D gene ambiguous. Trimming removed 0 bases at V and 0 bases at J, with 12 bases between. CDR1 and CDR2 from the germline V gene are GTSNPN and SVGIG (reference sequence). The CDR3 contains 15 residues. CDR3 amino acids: CAWSVGVTSSYEQYF. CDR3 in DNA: TGTGCCTGGAGTGTAGGCGTCACGAGCTCCTACGAGCAGTACTTC.